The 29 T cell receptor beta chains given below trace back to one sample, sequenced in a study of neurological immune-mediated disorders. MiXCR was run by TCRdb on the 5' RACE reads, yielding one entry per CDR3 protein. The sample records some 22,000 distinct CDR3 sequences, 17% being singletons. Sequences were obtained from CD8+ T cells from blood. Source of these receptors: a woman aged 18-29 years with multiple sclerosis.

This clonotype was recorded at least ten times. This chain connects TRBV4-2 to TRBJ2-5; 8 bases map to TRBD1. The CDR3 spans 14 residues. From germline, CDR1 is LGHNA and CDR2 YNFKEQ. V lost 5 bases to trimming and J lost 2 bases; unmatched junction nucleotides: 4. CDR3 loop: CASSGRDRQETQYF. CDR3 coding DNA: TGTGCCAGCAGCGGCCGGGACAGGCAAGAGACCCAGTACTTC.

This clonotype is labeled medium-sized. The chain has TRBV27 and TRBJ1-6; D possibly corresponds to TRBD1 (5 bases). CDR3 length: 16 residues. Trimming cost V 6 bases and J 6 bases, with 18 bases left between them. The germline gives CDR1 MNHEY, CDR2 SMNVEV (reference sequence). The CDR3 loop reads CASSSPGTSSNSPLHF. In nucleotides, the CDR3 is TGTGCCAGCAGCAGCCCGGGGACCTCGTCTAATTCACCCCTCCACTTT.

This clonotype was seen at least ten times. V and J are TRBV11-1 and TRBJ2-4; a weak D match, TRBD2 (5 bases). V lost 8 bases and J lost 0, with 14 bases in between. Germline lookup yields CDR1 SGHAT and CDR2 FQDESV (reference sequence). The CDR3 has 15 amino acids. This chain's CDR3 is CASAPGNLAKNIQYF. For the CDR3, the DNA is TGTGCCAGCGCCCCGGGGAATCTAGCCAAAAACATTCAGTACTTC. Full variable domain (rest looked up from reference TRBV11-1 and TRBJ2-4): EAEVAQSPRYKITEKSQAVAFWCDPISGHATLYWYRQILGQGPELLVQFQDESVVDDSQLPKDRFSAERLKGVDSTLKIQPAELGDSAMYLCASAPGNLAKNIQYFGAGTRLSVL.

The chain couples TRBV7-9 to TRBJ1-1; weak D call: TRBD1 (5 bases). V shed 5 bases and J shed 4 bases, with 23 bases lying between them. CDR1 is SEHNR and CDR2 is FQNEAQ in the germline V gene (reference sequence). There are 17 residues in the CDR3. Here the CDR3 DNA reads TGTGCCAGCAGCCCCCCCGGGAGGAGGGGTTGGGCCACTGAAGCTTTCTTT. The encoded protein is CASSPPGRRGWATEAFF.

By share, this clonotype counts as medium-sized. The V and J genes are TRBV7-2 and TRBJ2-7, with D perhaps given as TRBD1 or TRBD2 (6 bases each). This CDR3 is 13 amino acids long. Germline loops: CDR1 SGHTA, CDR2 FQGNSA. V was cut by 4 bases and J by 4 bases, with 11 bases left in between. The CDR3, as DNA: TGTGCCAGCAGCTCCGGGGGCTTTTACGAGCAGTACGTC. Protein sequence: CASSSGGFYEQYV.

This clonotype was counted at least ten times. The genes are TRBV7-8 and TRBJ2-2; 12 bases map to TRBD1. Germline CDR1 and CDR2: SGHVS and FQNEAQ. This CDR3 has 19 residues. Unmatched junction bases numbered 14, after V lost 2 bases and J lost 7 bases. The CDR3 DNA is TGTGCCAGCAGCTTATACAGGAGCGGGGACAGGGGGCTTGGCGGGGAGCTGTTTTTT. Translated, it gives CASSLYRSGDRGLGGELFF.

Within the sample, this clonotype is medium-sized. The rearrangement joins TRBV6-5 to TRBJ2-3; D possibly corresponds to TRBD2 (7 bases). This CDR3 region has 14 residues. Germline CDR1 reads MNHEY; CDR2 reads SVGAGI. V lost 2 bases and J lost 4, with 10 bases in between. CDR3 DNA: TGTGCCAGCAGTTACGGGGAGGGGGCAGATACGCAGTATTTT. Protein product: CASSYGEGADTQYF.

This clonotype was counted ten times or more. CDR3 sequence: CSARDPLMTSGRISSYNEQFF. In nucleotides, the CDR3 is TGCAGTGCTAGAGATCCCCTGATGACTAGCGGGAGGATCAGCTCCTACAATGAGCAGTTCTTC. The gene calls are TRBV20-1 and TRBJ2-1; TRBD2 matches 13 bases. Germline CDR1 is DFQATT and CDR2 is SNEGSKA (reference sequence). This CDR3 has 21 amino acids. After removal of 0 bases from V and 0 bases from J, the junction contained 14 bases not matched to a gene.

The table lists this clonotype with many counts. The chain's CDR3 is CASSLKPGLNTEAFF. The DNA for the CDR3 is TGTGCCAGCAGTTTGAAGCCGGGACTTAACACTGAAGCTTTCTTT. The chain has TRBV6-5 and TRBJ1-1; perhaps TRBD1 as D (5 bases). Trimming shortened V by 4 bases and J by 2 bases, and 14 bases separated the two germline ends. Germline CDR1 MNHEY, CDR2 SVGAGI. The CDR3 spans 15 residues.

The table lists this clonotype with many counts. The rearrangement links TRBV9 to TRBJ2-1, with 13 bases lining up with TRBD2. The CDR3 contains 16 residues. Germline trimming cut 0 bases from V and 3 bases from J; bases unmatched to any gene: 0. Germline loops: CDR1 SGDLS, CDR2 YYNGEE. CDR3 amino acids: CASSVGTSGSYNEQFF. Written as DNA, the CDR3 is TGTGCCAGCAGCGTAGGGACTAGCGGGAGCTACAATGAGCAGTTCTTC.

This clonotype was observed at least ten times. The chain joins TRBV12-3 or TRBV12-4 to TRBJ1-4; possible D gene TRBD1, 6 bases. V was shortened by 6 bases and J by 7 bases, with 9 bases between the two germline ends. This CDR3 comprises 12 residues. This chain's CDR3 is CASSPDSEKLFF. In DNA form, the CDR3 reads TGTGCCAGCAGCCCGGACAGTGAAAAACTGTTTTTT.

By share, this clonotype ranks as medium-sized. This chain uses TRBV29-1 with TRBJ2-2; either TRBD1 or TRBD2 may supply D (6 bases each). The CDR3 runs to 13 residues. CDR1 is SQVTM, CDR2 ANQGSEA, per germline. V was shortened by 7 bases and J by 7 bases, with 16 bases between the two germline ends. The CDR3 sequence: CSGYLGGIGELFF. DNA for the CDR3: TGCAGCGGATATCTAGGGGGGATCGGGGAGCTGTTTTTT.

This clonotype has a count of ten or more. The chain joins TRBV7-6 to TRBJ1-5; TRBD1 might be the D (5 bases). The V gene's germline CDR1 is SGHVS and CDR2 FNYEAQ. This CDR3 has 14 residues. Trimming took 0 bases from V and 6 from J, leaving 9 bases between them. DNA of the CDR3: TGTGCCAGCAGCTTAGCTGATGGGGGTCAGCCCCAGCATTTT. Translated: CASSLADGGQPQHF.

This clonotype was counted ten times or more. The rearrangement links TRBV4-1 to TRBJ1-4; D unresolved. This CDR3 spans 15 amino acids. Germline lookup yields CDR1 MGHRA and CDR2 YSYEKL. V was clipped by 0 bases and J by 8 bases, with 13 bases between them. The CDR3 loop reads CASSQDFGVGEKLFF. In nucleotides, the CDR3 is TGCGCCAGCAGCCAAGATTTCGGGGTGGGGGAAAAACTGTTTTTT.

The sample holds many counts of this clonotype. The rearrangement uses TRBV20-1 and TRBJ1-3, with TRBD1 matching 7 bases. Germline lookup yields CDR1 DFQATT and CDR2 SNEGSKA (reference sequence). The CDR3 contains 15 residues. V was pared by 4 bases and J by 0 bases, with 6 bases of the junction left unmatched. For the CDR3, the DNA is TGCAGTGCTAACCCTACAGGGGCCTCTGGAAACACCATATATTTT. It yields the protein CSANPTGASGNTIYF.

The CDR3 loop reads CASSLSLAGGHFTDEQFF. As DNA, the CDR3 is TGTGCCAGCAGTTTAAGTCTAGCGGGGGGGCATTTTACCGATGAGCAGTTCTTC. J is TRBJ2-1 and V is TRBV28; TRBD2 matches 12 bases. CDR3 length equals 18 residues. Germline V gene data show CDR1 as MDHEN and CDR2 as SYDVKM. V shed 2 bases, J shed 8 bases, and the junction held 13 bases outside the gene matches.

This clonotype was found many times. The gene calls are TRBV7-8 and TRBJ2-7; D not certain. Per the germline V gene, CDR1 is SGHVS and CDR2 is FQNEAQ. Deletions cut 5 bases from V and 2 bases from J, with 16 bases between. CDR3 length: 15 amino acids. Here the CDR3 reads CASSPRAHSTYEQYV. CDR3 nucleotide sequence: TGTGCCAGCAGCCCTCGGGCTCACTCAACCTACGAGCAGTACGTC.

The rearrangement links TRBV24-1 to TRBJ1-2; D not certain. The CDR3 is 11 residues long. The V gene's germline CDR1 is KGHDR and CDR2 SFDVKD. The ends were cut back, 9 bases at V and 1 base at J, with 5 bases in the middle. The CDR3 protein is CATRSNYGYTF. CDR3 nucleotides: TGTGCCACCCGGAGTAACTATGGCTACACCTTC.

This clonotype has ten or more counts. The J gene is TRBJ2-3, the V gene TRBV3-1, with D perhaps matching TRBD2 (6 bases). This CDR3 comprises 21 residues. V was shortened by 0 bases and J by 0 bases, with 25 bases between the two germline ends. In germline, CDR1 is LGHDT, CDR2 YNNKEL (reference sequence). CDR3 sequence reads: CASSQDGGGDVAAPSTDTQYF. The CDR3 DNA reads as TGTGCCAGCAGCCAAGATGGTGGCGGGGACGTAGCGGCCCCGAGCACAGATACGCAGTATTTT.

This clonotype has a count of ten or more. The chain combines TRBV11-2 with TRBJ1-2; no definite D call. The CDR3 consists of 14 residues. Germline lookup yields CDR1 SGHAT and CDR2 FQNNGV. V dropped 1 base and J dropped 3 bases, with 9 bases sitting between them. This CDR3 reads CASSLGAGYYGYTF. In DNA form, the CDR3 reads TGTGCCAGCAGCTTAGGCGCAGGATACTATGGCTACACCTTC. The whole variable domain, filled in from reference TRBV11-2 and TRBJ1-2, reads EAGVAQSPRYKIIEKRQSVAFWCNPISGHATLYWYQQILGQGPKLLIQFQNNGVVDDSQLPKDRFSAERLKGVDSTLKIQPAKLEDSAVYLCASSLGAGYYGYTFGSGTRLTVV.

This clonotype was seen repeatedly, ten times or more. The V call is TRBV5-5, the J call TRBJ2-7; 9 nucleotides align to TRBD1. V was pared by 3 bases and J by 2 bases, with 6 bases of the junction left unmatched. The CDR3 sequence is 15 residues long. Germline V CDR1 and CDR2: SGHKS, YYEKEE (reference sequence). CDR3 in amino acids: CASSWAQGATYEQYV. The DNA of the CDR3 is TGTGCCAGCAGCTGGGCACAGGGGGCAACCTACGAGCAGTACGTC.

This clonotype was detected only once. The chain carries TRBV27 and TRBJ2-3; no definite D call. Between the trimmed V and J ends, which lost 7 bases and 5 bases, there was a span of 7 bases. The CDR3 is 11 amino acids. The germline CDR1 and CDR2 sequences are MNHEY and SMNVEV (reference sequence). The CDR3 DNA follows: TGTGCCAGCACCTCGGGAGATACGCAGTATTTT. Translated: CASTSGDTQYF.

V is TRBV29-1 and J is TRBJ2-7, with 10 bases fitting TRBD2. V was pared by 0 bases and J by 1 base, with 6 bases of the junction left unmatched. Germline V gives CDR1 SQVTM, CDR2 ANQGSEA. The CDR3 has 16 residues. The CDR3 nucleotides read TGCAGCGTTGAAGATCCGAGGACTAGCGGTTCCTACGAGCAGTACGTC. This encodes CSVEDPRTSGSYEQYV.

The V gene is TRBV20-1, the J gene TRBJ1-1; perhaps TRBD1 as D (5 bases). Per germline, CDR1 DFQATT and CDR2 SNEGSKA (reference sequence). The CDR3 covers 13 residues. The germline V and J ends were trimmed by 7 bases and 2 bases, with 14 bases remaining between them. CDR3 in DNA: TGCAGTGTCAAACGTCAGGGAAACACTGAAGCTTTCTTT. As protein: CSVKRQGNTEAFF.

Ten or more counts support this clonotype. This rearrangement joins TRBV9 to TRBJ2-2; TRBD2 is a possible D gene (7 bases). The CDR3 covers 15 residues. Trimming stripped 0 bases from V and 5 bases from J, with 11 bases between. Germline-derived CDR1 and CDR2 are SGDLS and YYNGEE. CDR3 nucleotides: TGTGCCAGCAGCGTAGTCGGGGGGCAAACCGGGGAGCTGTTTTTT. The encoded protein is CASSVVGGQTGELFF. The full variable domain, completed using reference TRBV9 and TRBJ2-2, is DSGVTQTPKHLITATGQRVTLRCSPRSGDLSVYWYQQSLDQGLQFLIQYYNGEERAKGNILERFSAQQFPDLHSELNLSSLELGDSALYFCASSVVGGQTGELFFGEGSRLTVL.

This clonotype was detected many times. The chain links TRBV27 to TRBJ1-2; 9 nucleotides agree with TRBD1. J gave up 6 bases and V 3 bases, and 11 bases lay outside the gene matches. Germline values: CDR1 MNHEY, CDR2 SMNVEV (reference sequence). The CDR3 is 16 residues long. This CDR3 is CASSLGTGPLFNGYTF. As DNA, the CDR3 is TGTGCCAGCAGTTTGGGGACAGGGCCCCTCTTCAATGGCTACACCTTC.

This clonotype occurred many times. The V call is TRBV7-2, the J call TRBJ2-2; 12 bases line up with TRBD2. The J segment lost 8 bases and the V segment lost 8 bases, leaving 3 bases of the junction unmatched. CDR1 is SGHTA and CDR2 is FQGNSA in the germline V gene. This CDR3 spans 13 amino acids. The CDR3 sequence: CASRTSGTGELFF. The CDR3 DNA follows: TGTGCCAGCCGGACTAGCGGGACTGGGGAGCTGTTTTTT.

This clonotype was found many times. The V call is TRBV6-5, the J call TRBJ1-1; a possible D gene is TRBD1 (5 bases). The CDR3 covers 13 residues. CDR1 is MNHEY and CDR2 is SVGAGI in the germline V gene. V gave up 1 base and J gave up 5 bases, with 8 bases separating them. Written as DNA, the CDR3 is TGTGCCAGCAGTTACTATTGGGGGACTGAAGCTTTCTTT. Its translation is CASSYYWGTEAFF.

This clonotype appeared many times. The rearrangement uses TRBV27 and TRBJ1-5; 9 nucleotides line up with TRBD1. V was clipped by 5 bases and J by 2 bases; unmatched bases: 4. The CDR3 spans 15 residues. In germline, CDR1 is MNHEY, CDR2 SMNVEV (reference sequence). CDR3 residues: CASSTGGRGNQPQHF. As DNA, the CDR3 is TGTGCCAGCAGTACAGGGGGCAGGGGCAATCAGCCCCAGCATTTT.